This T cell receptor beta chain was identified in a study of T cell clusters in autoimmune cytopenias. General observations from the study: TRB repertoire shifts in secondary cytopenia and chronic lymphocytic leukemia mostly reflected lymphoma, not autoimmunity. Primary autoimmune cytopenia patients seemingly lacked the physiological T cell clusters found in healthy donors. The cluster-lack signature was not seen for secondary cytopenia versus chronic lymphocytic leukemia.

Approximately 40,000 genome equivalents of blood DNA were amplified for TRB. TRB was amplified by touch-down multiplex PCR, primer pools A and B combined. TCRdb re-analyzed the multiplex PCR reads; it lists each CDR3 protein once, without DNA. The ten top clones account for 20% to 25%, within a sample of 7,000 to 9,500 distinct CDR3 sequences. Concerning this clonotype itself: No antigen is known for it.

Sequenced input: peripheral blood. The clonotype originates from a human donor with an autoimmune cytopenia or autoimmune hepatitis (not recorded which).

CDR3 loop: CASSRFTGTGAYEQYF. The chain recombines TRBV7-9 with TRBJ2-7; TCRdb selects TRBD1, and the lack of DNA leaves this call unchecked. CDR3 size: 16 residues. Per germline, CDR1 SEHNR and CDR2 FQNEAQ (reference sequence).